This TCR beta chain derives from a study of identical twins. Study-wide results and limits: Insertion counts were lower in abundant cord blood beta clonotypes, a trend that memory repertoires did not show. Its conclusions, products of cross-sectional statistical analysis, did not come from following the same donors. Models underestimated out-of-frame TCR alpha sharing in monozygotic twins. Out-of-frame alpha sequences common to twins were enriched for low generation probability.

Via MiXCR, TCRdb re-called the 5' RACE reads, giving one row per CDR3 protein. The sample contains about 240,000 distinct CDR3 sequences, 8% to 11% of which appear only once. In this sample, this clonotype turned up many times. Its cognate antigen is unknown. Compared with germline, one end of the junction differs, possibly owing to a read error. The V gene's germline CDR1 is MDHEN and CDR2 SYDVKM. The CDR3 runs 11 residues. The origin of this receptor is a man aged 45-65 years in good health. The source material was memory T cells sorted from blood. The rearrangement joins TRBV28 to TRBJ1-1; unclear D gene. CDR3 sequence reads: CASSFLTGAFF. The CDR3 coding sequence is TGTGCCAGCAGTTTCTTAACTGGAGCTTTCTTT.